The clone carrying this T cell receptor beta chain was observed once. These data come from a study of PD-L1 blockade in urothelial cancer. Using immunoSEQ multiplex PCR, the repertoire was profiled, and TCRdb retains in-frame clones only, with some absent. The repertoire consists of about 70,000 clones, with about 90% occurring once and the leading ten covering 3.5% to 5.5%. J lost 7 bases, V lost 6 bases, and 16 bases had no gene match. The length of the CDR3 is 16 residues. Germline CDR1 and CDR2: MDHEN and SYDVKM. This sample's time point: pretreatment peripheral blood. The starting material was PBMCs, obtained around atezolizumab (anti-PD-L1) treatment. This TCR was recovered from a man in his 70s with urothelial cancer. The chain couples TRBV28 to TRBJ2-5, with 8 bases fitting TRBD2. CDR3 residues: CASSPGGSGTYGTQYF. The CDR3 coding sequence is TGTGCCAGCAGCCCGGGGGGTAGCGGGACCTATGGGACCCAGTACTTC. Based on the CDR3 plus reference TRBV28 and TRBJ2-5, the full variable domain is DVKVTQSSRYLVKRTGEKVFLECVQDMDHENMFWYRQDPGLGLRLIYFSYDVKMKEKGDIPEGYSVSREKKERFSLILESASTNQTSMYLCASSPGGSGTYGTQYFGPGTRLLVL.